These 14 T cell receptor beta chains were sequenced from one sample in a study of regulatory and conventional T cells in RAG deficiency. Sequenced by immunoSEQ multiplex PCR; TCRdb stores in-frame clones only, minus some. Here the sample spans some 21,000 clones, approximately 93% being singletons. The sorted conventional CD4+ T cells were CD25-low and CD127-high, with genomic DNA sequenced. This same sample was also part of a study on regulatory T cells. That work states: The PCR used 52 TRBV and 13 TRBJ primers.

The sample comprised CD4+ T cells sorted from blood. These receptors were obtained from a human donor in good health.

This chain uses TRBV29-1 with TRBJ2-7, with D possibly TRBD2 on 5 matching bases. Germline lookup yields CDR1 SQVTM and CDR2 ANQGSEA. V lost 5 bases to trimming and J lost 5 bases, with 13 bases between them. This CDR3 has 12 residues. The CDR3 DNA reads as TGCAGCGTTCTGAGGGCCCCCCACGAGCAGTACTTC. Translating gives CSVLRAPHEQYF.

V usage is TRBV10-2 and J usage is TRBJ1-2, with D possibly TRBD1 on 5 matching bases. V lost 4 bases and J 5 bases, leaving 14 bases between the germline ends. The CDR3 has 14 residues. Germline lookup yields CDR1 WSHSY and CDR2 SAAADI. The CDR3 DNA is TGCGCCAGCAGTGGCGAGGCAGGGTCTTATGGCTACACCTTC. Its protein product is CASSGEAGSYGYTF.

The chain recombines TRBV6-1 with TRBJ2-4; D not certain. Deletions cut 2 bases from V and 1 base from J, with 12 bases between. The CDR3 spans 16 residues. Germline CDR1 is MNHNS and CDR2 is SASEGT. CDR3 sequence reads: CASSELMGSAKNIQYF. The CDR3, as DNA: TGTGCCAGCAGTGAATTAATGGGGTCTGCCAAAAACATTCAGTACTTC.

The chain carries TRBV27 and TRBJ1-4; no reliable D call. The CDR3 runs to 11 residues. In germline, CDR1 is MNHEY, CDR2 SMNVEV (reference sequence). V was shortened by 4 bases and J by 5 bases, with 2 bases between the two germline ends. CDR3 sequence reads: CASSSNEKLFF. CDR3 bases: TGTGCCAGCAGTTCAAATGAAAAACTGTTTTTT.

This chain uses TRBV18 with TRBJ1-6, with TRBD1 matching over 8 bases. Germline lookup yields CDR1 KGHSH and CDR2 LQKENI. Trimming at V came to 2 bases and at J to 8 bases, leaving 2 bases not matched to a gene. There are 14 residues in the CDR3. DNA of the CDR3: TGTGCCAGCTCACCATTACAGGGGGATTCACCCCTCCACTTT. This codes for CASSPLQGDSPLHF.

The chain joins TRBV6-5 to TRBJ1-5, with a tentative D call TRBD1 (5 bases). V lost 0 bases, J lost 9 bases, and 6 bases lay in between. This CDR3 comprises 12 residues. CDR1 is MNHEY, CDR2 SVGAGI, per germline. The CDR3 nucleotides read TGTGCCAGCAGTTACTCGGGGGGGCCCCAGCATTTT. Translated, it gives CASSYSGGPQHF.

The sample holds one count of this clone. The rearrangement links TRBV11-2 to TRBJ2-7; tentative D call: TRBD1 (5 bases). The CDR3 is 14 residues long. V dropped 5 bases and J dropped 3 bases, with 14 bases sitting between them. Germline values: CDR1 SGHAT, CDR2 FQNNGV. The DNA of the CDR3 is TGTGCCAGCAGCAAAGACCAGGGTTTCTACGAGCAGTACTTC. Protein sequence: CASSKDQGFYEQYF.

In DNA, the CDR3 is TGTGCCAGCAGCTTCCGCACAGGGGTTACTGAAGCTTTCTTT. This gives the protein CASSFRTGVTEAFF. The rearrangement joins TRBV7-8 to TRBJ1-1, with TRBD1 identical over 7 bases. The CDR3 length is 14 residues. Per the germline V gene, CDR1 is SGHVS and CDR2 is FQNEAQ. J gave up 5 bases and V 3 bases, and 6 bases lay outside the gene matches.

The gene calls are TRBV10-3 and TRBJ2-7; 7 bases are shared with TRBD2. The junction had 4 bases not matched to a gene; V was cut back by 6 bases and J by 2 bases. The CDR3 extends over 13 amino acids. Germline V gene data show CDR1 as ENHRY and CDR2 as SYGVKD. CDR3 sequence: CAISWGGPYEQYF. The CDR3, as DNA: TGTGCCATCAGCTGGGGGGGACCCTACGAGCAGTACTTC.

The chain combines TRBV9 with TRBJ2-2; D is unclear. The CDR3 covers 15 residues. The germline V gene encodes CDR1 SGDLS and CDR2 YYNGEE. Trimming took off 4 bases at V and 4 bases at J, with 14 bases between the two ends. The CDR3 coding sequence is TGTGCCAGCAGCCTACTCGGCCGAGGCACCGGGGAGCTGTTTTTT. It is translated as CASSLLGRGTGELFF.

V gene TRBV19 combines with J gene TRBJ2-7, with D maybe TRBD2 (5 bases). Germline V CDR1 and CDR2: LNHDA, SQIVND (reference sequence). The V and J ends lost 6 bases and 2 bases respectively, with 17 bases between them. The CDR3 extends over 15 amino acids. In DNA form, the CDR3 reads TGTGCCAGTAGCCGCGCGAAGGACTCCACCTACGAGCAGTACTTC. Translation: CASSRAKDSTYEQYF.

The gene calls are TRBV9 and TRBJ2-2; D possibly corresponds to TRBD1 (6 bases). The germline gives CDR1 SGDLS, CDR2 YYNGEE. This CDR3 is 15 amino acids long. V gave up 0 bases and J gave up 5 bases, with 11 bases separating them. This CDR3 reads CASSVGGPETGELFF. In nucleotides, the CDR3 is TGTGCCAGCAGCGTAGGGGGGCCTGAGACCGGGGAGCTGTTTTTT.

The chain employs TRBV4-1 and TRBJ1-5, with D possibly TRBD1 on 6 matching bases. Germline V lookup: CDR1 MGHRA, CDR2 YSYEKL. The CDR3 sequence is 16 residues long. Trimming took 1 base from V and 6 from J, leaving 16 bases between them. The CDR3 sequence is CASSQGNGGARQPQHF. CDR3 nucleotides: TGCGCCAGCAGCCAAGGTAATGGGGGGGCGCGTCAGCCCCAGCATTTT.

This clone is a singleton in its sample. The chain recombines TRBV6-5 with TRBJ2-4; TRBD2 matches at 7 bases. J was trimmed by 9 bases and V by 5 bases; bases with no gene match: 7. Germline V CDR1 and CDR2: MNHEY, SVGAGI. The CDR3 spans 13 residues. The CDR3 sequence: CASSTLGEGIQYF. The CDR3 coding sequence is TGTGCCAGCAGTACCCTGGGGGAGGGCATTCAGTACTTC.